A single sample is the source of the 10 T cell receptor beta chains below, sequenced in a study of blood T cells in healthy people across ages. A second PCR, run for roughly 7 to 11 cycles, used a sample-barcoded 5' primer plus a J-beta primer mix. A single record per CDR3 protein comes from TCRdb applying MiXCR to the 5' RACE reads. This table holds approximately 1.5 million distinct CDR3 sequences, around 35% found once. Sequencing input: blood. All receptors come from a woman in her twenties or thirties in good health.

This clonotype was detected a few times. The chain combines TRBV7-9 with TRBJ2-3, with D possibly being TRBD2 (5 bases). The CDR3 has 15 amino acids. V lost 5 bases, J lost 0 bases, and 12 bases lay in between. Germline V CDR1 and CDR2: SEHNR, FQNEAQ (reference sequence). This chain's CDR3 is CASSPGVSSTDTQYF. The DNA for the CDR3 is TGTGCCAGCAGCCCCGGGGTATCTAGCACAGATACGCAGTATTTT.

This clonotype was counted only a few times. The V and J genes are TRBV6-5 and TRBJ1-5; possible D gene TRBD1, 5 bases. CDR3 length equals 18 residues. Germline CDR1 is MNHEY and CDR2 is SVGAGI. The V gene lost 2 bases and the J gene lost 2 bases, with 19 bases spanning the gap. The CDR3 sequence: CASSYPKNGARGNQPQHF. CDR3 in DNA: TGTGCCAGCAGTTACCCGAAAAACGGGGCTCGGGGCAATCAGCCCCAGCATTTT.

The chain joins TRBV7-6 to TRBJ1-5; the D is unclear. The V gene's germline CDR1 is SGHVS and CDR2 FNYEAQ. Trimming left V 5 bases short and J 4 bases short, with 12 bases between. This CDR3 is 14 amino acids long. CDR3 nucleotides: TGTGCCAGCAGCCCAGCCGGGGTTAATCAGCCCCAGCATTTT. Amino acid sequence: CASSPAGVNQPQHF.

The table lists this clonotype with many counts. The chain is built from TRBV4-2 and TRBJ2-7; 8 bases line up with TRBD1. The germline V gene has CDR1 LGHNA and CDR2 YNFKEQ. The trim removed 0 bases at V and 2 bases at J, leaving 6 bases unmatched. The CDR3 extends over 16 amino acids. The CDR3 here is CASSQEGGQATYEQYF. As DNA, the CDR3 is TGTGCCAGCAGCCAAGAGGGGGGACAGGCAACCTACGAGCAGTACTTC.

Here the CDR3 reads CASSVDRVSSYEQYF. The CDR3, as DNA: TGTGCCAGCAGTGTAGACAGGGTGAGCTCCTACGAGCAGTACTTC. The chain has TRBV2 and TRBJ2-7; TRBD1 agrees at 7 bases. This CDR3 spans 15 amino acids. Trimming cost V 4 bases and J 0 bases; bases outside gene matches: 6. The germline V gene has CDR1 SNHLY and CDR2 FYNNEI.

There are a few counts of this clonotype. The chain links TRBV28 to TRBJ2-3; TRBD2 aligns across 8 bases. CDR3 size: 16 residues. Germline V gene lookup returns CDR1 MDHEN and CDR2 SYDVKM. J was trimmed by 1 base and V by 5 bases; bases with no gene match: 8. The CDR3 nucleotides are TGTGCCAGCAGTCCATCGACTAGCGTGGGCACAGATACGCAGTATTTT. Amino acid sequence: CASSPSTSVGTDTQYF.

The chain is built from TRBV4-1 and TRBJ2-3, with TRBD2 identical over 9 bases. Germline V gene lookup returns CDR1 MGHRA and CDR2 YSYEKL. Trimming took 1 base from V and 8 from J; bases not matched to a gene: 10. This CDR3 contains 16 residues. CDR3 residues: CASSQGLAGPQGTQYF. In DNA, the CDR3 is TGCGCCAGCAGCCAAGGGCTAGCGGGGCCTCAAGGTACGCAGTATTTT.

The rearrangement links TRBV20-1 to TRBJ1-2; D may be TRBD1 (6 bases). This CDR3 comprises 14 residues. Germline CDR1 is DFQATT and CDR2 is SNEGSKA (reference sequence). V was cut by 1 base and J by 4 bases, with 13 bases left in between. CDR3 loop: CSARGGGAGYGYTF. The CDR3, as DNA: TGCAGTGCTAGAGGGGGGGGGGCAGGCTATGGCTACACCTTC.

Comments on this clonotype: This may be a read error, as it is one base from a much larger clone. V usage is TRBV27 and J usage is TRBJ2-3; D gene unclear. Germline V gene lookup returns CDR1 MNHEY and CDR2 SMNVEV (reference sequence). CDR3 length: 13 amino acids. Trimming removed 8 bases from V and 0 bases from J, with 9 bases in between. The CDR3 sequence is CASGIVSTDTQYF. CDR3 nucleotides: TGTGCCAGCGGTATTGTTAGCACAGATACGCAGTATTTT.

V and J are TRBV6-6 and TRBJ1-1; tentatively, D is TRBD1 (6 bases). The CDR3 has 12 amino acids. CDR1 is MNHNY, CDR2 SVGAGI, per germline (reference sequence). V was shortened by 2 bases and J by 7 bases, with 8 bases between the two germline ends. DNA of the CDR3: TGTGCCAGCAGTTACCCCAGGGGTGAAGCTTTCTTT. This gives the protein CASSYPRGEAFF.